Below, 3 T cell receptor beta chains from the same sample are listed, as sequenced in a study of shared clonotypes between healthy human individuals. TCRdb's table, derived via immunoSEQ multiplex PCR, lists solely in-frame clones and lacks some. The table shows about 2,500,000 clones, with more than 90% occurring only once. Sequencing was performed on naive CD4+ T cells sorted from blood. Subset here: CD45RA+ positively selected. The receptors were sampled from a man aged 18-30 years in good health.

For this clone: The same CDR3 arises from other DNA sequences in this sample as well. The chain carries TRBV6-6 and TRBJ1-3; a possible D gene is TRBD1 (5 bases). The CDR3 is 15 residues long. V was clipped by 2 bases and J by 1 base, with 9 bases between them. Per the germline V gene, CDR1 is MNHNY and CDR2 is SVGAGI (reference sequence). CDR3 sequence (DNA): TGTGCCAGCAGTTACGAGGGGCTTTCTGGAAACACCATATATTTT. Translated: CASSYEGLSGNTIYF.

CDR3 nucleotides: TGTGCCAGCAGTTCGACTAGCGGGGGGTCCACCGGGGAGCTGTTTTTT. This sequence encodes CASSSTSGGSTGELFF. The rearrangement joins TRBV6-5 to TRBJ2-2; 13 bases match TRBD2. Germline V gene data show CDR1 as MNHEY and CDR2 as SVGAGI. The V gene end was trimmed by 4 bases and the J gene end by 4 bases; junction bases not matched to a gene: 3. This CDR3 has 16 amino acids.

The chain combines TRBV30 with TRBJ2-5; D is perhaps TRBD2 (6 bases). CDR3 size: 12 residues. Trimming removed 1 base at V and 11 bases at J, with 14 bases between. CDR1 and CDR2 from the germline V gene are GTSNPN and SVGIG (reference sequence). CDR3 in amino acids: CAWSADYRAQYF. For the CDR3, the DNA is TGTGCCTGGAGTGCGGACTATCGGGCGCAGTACTTC.